A selection of T cell receptor beta chains follows, all from one sample in a study of shared clonotypes between healthy human individuals. Profiled with immunoSEQ multiplex PCR; TCRdb holds only in-frame clones, not every one. This table has some 2.1 million clones, about 95% appearing once. Specimen: naive CD8+ T cells sorted from blood. The receptors here all came from a man in his late teens or twenties in good health. Both conserved end residues are part of each CDR3. Each record gives: CDR3 protein, CDR3 DNA, V gene, D gene, clone size, J gene. D genes are given only for firm matches. Where a row states a size, it is once, few, many or the class of an expanded clone; other rows omit it.

CASSEWEGGWTEAFF TGTGCCAGCAGTGAATGGGAAGGGGGTTGGACTGAAGCTTTCTTT TRBV6-1 . . TRBJ1-1
CATSRVIGRGDSQPQHF TGTGCCACCAGCAGAGTTATAGGGAGGGGAGATTCCCAGCCCCAGCATTTT TRBV15 . . TRBJ1-5
CASSPPMEPQHF TGTGCCAGCAGCCCACCTATGGAGCCCCAGCATTTT TRBV7-9 . . TRBJ1-5
CASSLEAGPYEQYF TGTGCCAGCAGCTTGGAAGCAGGACCCTACGAGCAGTACTTC TRBV5-4 . . TRBJ2-7
CSVERGQGATDTQYF TGCAGCGTTGAACGGGGACAGGGGGCCACAGATACGCAGTATTTT TRBV29-1 TRBD1 . TRBJ2-3
CASSQERLTGHYEQYF TGCGCCAGCAGCCAAGAGAGATTGACAGGGCACTACGAGCAGTACTTC TRBV4-1 TRBD1 . TRBJ2-7
CASSRDQDTQYF TGCGCCAGCAGCCGGGACCAAGATACGCAGTATTTT TRBV4-1 . . TRBJ2-3
CSVRDGGLSYEQYF TGCAGCGTCCGGGACGGGGGGCTATCCTACGAGCAGTACTTC TRBV29-1 . . TRBJ2-7
CASRGNNSPLHF TGTGCCAGCAGGGGGAATAATTCACCCCTCCACTTT TRBV2 . . TRBJ1-6
CASSLFPLGPKDNEQFF TGTGCCAGCAGCTTATTTCCCCTTGGACCAAAAGACAATGAGCAGTTCTTC TRBV7-8 . . TRBJ2-1
CASWVGLADNEQFF TGTGCCAGCTGGGTGGGACTAGCGGACAATGAGCAGTTCTTC TRBV6-1 TRBD2 . TRBJ2-1
CASGLVSWTEAFF TGTGCCAGCGGATTAGTGAGTTGGACTGAAGCTTTCTTT TRBV5-6 . . TRBJ1-1
CASSQGTSGPYEQYF TGCGCCAGCAGCCAAGGGACTAGCGGTCCCTACGAGCAGTACTTC TRBV4-3 TRBD2 . TRBJ2-7
CATRGGDGNQPQHF TGTGCCACCAGGGGTGGGGATGGCAATCAGCCCCAGCATTTT TRBV15 . . TRBJ1-5
CASSSDRDNKVPYEQYF TGTGCCAGCAGTAGTGACAGGGACAATAAAGTCCCCTACGAGCAGTACTTC TRBV5-6 TRBD1 . TRBJ2-7
CASSLTGLYGYTF TGTGCCAGCAGCCTCACCGGGCTCTATGGCTACACCTTC TRBV7-9 . . TRBJ1-2
CASSPLTGSSSYNEQFF TGTGCCAGCTCACCTCTGACAGGCTCGAGCTCCTACAATGAGCAGTTCTTC TRBV18 . . TRBJ2-1
CATSDADPYNEQFF TGTGCCACCAGCGACGCGGATCCCTACAATGAGCAGTTCTTC TRBV15 . once TRBJ2-1
CASTPGLAGGLTFYEQYF TGTGCCAGCACACCGGGACTAGCGGGGGGGTTGACCTTCTACGAGCAGTACTTC TRBV7-8 TRBD2 . TRBJ2-7
CASSQIGDRREKLFF TGTGCCAGCAGCCAAATCGGGGACCGAAGGGAAAAACTGTTTTTT TRBV14 . . TRBJ1-4
CASLPGGPNTGELFF TGTGCCAGCCTCCCCGGGGGCCCGAACACCGGGGAGCTGTTTTTT TRBV7-9 . . TRBJ2-2
CAIRPREGGRAEYEQYF TGTGCCATCAGACCTCGAGAGGGCGGGAGGGCCGAGTACGAGCAGTACTTC TRBV10-3 TRBD2 . TRBJ2-7
CASSMNEGTNYGYTF TGTGCCAGTAGTATGAATGAGGGGACTAACTATGGCTACACCTTC TRBV19 . . TRBJ1-2
CASSQVDSSYEQYF TGTGCCAGCAGCCAAGTGGACAGTTCCTACGAGCAGTACTTC TRBV14 . . TRBJ2-7
CASSETGQGLHGELFF TGTGCCAGCAGCGAGACGGGACAGGGATTACACGGGGAGCTGTTTTTT TRBV9 TRBD1 . TRBJ2-2
CASSLNGAGPYSPLHF TGTGCCAGCAGCTTAAATGGGGCAGGGCCTTATTCACCCCTCCACTTT TRBV11-2 . . TRBJ1-6
CASSLTSAAPLHF TGTGCCAGCAGTTTGACCTCCGCGGCACCCCTCCACTTT TRBV27 . . TRBJ1-6
CASSFAGIEQYF TGTGCCAGCAGCTTCGCAGGGATCGAGCAGTACTTC TRBV7-8 . few TRBJ2-7
CASVGAIYAYEQYF TGTGCCAGCGTAGGGGCTATTTATGCCTACGAGCAGTACTTC TRBV2 . . TRBJ2-7
CAWSVQRTPAEREKLFF TGTGCCTGGAGTGTACAACGGACCCCGGCCGAAAGAGAAAAACTGTTTTTT TRBV30 . . TRBJ1-4
CASSAYGDGLDEQFF TGTGCCAGCAGCGCGTACGGCGATGGGCTCGATGAGCAGTTCTTC TRBV2 . . TRBJ2-1
CASSLRQGDYGYTF TGTGCCAGCAGCCTGAGACAGGGAGACTATGGCTACACCTTC TRBV5-6 TRBD1 once TRBJ1-2
CASSVRGDEQFF TGTGCCAGTAGTGTCAGGGGAGATGAGCAGTTCTTC TRBV19 . . TRBJ2-1
CASSLGGAAQNTQYF TGTGCCAGCAGTTTGGGGGGGGCAGCTCAGAACACGCAGTATTTT TRBV27 . . TRBJ2-3
CASSPGGEGDIQYF TGTGCCAGCTCCCCGGGAGGGGAGGGGGACATTCAGTACTTC TRBV6-5 TRBD2 . TRBJ2-4
CASSLGGGTNEQFF TGTGCCAGCAGCTTAGGCGGGGGGACTAATGAGCAGTTCTTC TRBV7-9 TRBD2 . TRBJ2-1
CASGEDNGELFF TGTGCCAGCGGGGAGGACAACGGGGAGCTGTTTTTT TRBV27 . . TRBJ2-2
CASSLARPGEYSNQPQHF TGTGCCAGCAGCTTAGCTCGGCCAGGAGAATATAGCAATCAGCCCCAGCATTTT TRBV7-9 . . TRBJ1-5
CASSQQGLAGLTDTQYF TGCGCCAGCAGCCAACAGGGACTAGCGGGCCTCACAGATACGCAGTATTTT TRBV4-3 TRBD2 once TRBJ2-3
CASSLGLDGNEQFF TGTGCCAGCAGTTTAGGACTTGATGGCAATGAGCAGTTCTTC TRBV27 . once TRBJ2-1
CASSLEGIDNEQFF TGTGCCAGCAGCTTGGAGGGGATCGACAATGAGCAGTTCTTC TRBV5-6 . . TRBJ2-1